This TCR beta chain is drawn from a study of T-cell reconstitution after alpha-beta-depleted transplantation in children. Findings and limits, study-wide: Newly produced T cells mostly provided counts and TCRbeta diversity after one year, as hyperexpanded clones declined.

Details on this clonotype: The antigen is unknown.

In germline, CDR1 is MNHEY, CDR2 SMNVEV (reference sequence). V was pared by 2 bases and J by 2 bases, with 13 bases between. The CDR3 covers 17 residues. Molecular barcoding with unique molecular identifiers was used for the TCRbeta library. TCRdb independently ran MiXCR on the PCR reads; one entry per CDR3 protein. Of a few hundred thousand distinct CDR3 sequences in the sample, around 13% were seen once. The TCR originated in a male patient between 10 and 17 years old who had a stem cell transplant for acute myeloid leukemia, so the T cells may come from the graft donor. The J gene is TRBJ2-6, the V gene TRBV27, with a possible D match to TRBD1 (8 bases). Sequences were derived from PBMCs, mostly from graft donor cells, sampled 360 days after TCRalphabeta/CD19-depleted stem cell transplant. CDR3 nucleotide sequence: TGTGCCAGCAGTTTAGGACAGGGAGGGGCTGGGGCCAACGTCCTGACTTTC. This codes for CASSLGQGGAGANVLTF.